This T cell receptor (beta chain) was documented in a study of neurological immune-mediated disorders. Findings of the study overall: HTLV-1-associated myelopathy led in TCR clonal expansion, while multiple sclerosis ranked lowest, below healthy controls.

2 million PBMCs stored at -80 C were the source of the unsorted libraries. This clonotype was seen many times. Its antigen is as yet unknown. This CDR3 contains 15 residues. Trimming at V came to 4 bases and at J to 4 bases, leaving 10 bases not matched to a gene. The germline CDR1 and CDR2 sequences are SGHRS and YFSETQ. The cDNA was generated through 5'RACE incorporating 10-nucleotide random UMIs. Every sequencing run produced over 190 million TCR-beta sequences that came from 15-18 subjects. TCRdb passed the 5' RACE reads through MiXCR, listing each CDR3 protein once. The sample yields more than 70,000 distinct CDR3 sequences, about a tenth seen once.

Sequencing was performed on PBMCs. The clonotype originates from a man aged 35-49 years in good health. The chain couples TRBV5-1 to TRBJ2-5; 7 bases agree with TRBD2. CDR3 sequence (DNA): TGCGCCAGCAGCCGGTTAACGGGCGGGGGAGAGACCCAGTACTTC. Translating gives CASSRLTGGGETQYF.